This T cell receptor (beta chain) emerged from a study of glioma-infiltrating T cells. Study overall: WHO grade II oligodendrogliomas or astrocytomas, plus non-recurrent WHO grade IV glioblastomas, were sampled. Study-wide findings and caveats: Very few CDR3 sequences were shared between tissue and blood. Shared blood CDR3 signature motifs marked patients with low tissue-blood divergence.

Using RNA template, CDR3s of TCR alpha and beta were amplified with iRepertoire arm-PCR. Tissue mRNA or PBMC total RNA, about 90-450 ng, went into one-step reverse transcription and amplification. TCRdb itself ran the multiplex PCR reads through MiXCR, one entry per CDR3 protein. This table holds 400,000 or so distinct CDR3 sequences, around 45% found once. The germline gives CDR1 DFQATT, CDR2 SNEGSKA (reference sequence). This CDR3 has 14 amino acids. V was clipped by 3 bases and J by 5 bases, with 16 bases between them. Concerning this clonotype: The antigen remains unidentified.

The J gene is TRBJ2-5, the V gene TRBV20-1; D possibly corresponds to TRBD2 (5 bases). Sequences were obtained from glioma tissue, nonneoplastic brain tissue, or PBMCs (not recorded which). The sequence derives from a human donor with low-grade glioma or glioblastoma, undergoing nonglioma brain surgery, or in good health (not recorded which). CDR3 sequence reads: CSASGLATIETQYF. The CDR3 bases are TGCAGTGCTAGTGGTCTAGCAACCATCGAGACCCAGTACTTC.